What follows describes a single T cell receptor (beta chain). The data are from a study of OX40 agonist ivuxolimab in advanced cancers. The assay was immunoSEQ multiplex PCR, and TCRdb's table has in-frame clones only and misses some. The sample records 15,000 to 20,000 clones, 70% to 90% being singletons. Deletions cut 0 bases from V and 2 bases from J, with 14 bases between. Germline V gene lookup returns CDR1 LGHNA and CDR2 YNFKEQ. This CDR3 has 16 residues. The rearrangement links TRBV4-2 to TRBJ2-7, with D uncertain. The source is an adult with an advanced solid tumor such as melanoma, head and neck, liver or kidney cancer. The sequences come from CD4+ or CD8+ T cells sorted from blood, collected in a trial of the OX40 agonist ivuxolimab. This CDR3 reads CASSQDKTSPTYEQYF. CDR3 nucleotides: TGTGCCAGCAGCCAAGATAAAACATCTCCGACCTACGAGCAGTACTTC.